The next 10 T cell receptor beta chains were all read from a single sample in a study of blood T cell repertoires in COVID-19. The method was immunoSEQ multiplex PCR; TCRdb's version includes in-frame clones alone and lacks a portion of them. The sample lists roughly 260,000 clones, roughly 86% occurring once. Source material: peripheral blood. These receptor sequences come from a man aged 40-49 years who had recovered from COVID-19.

The DNA for the CDR3 is TGTGCCACCAGTGATTTCACGGACACCGGCACAGATACGCAGTATTTT. Translating gives CATSDFTDTGTDTQYF. The rearrangement uses TRBV24-1 and TRBJ2-3, with D possibly matching TRBD1 (5 bases). Trimming stripped 1 base from V and 1 base from J, with 11 bases between. The CDR3 is made up of 16 amino acids. CDR1 is KGHDR, CDR2 SFDVKD, per germline.

The chain has TRBV19 and TRBJ2-2, with D possibly being TRBD2 (6 bases). Germline-derived CDR1 and CDR2 are LNHDA and SQIVND (reference sequence). The CDR3 runs 14 residues. Trimming took 2 bases from V and 7 from J, leaving 11 bases between them. The CDR3 sequence: CASSIRRDNGELFF. The CDR3 region has the DNA TGTGCCAGTAGTATAAGGCGGGATAACGGGGAGCTGTTTTTT.

J is TRBJ1-2 and V is TRBV30, with D possibly being TRBD1 (5 bases). The CDR3 contains 11 residues. Germline CDR1 reads GTSNPN; CDR2 reads SVGIG (reference sequence). CDR3 region: CATDFRYGYTF. DNA for the CDR3: TGTGCGACAGATTTTCGCTATGGCTACACCTTC.

This chain joins TRBV19 and TRBJ1-6; D unresolved. Per the germline V gene, CDR1 is LNHDA and CDR2 is SQIVND (reference sequence). The CDR3 has 15 amino acids. The V end was cut by 7 bases, the J end by 0 bases, with 10 bases between. The chain's CDR3 is CASKDGSSYNSPLHF. The CDR3 DNA follows: TGTGCCAGTAAAGACGGGAGCTCCTATAATTCACCCCTCCACTTT.

This clone came up once. V is TRBV7-2 and J is TRBJ2-5; TRBD2 agrees at 13 bases. With V trimmed by 1 base and J by 7 bases, 6 bases remained unmatched. The CDR3 is 16 residues long. Germline V CDR1 and CDR2: SGHTA, FQGNSA. CDR3 residues: CASSLDTSGGAGTQYF. DNA of the CDR3: TGTGCCAGCAGCTTAGATACTAGCGGGGGGGCAGGGACCCAGTACTTC.

The chain recombines TRBV30 with TRBJ2-2; no definite D call. Deletions cut 2 bases from V and 2 bases from J, with 6 bases between. Germline V CDR1 and CDR2: GTSNPN, SVGIG (reference sequence). The CDR3 is made up of 13 amino acids. In DNA, the CDR3 is TGTGCCTGGAGTCGGGTAAACACCGGGGAGCTGTTTTTT. Amino acids: CAWSRVNTGELFF.

V and J are TRBV6-5 and TRBJ2-7; D not resolved. V was shortened by 4 bases and J by 0 bases, with 13 bases between the two germline ends. Germline loops: CDR1 MNHEY, CDR2 SVGAGI. CDR3 size: 15 residues. CDR3 residues: CASSSLGPVSYEQYF. In DNA, the CDR3 is TGTGCCAGCAGTTCCCTGGGCCCAGTCTCCTACGAGCAGTACTTC.

The V call is TRBV7-8, the J call TRBJ1-3; D is undetermined. This CDR3 is built from 15 residues. Germline V CDR1 and CDR2: SGHVS, FQNEAQ. V lost 5 bases and J lost 3, with 14 bases in between. CDR3 nucleotides: TGTGCCAGCAGCCGAGAGGCGGCAGTTGGAAACACCATATATTTT. As protein: CASSREAAVGNTIYF.

The chain employs TRBV7-2 and TRBJ2-7; possibly TRBD1 for D (5 bases). The CDR3 is made up of 13 amino acids. CDR1 is SGHTA and CDR2 is FQGNSA in the germline V gene. The germline V and J ends were trimmed by 7 bases and 2 bases, with 12 bases remaining between them. CDR3 sequence reads: CASKQELTYEQYF. The CDR3 DNA reads TGTGCCAGCAAACAGGAACTCACCTACGAGCAGTACTTC. Full variable domain (remainder filled in from reference TRBV7-2 and TRBJ2-7): GAGVSQSPSNKVTEKGKDVELRCDPISGHTALYWYRQSLGQGLEFLIYFQGNSAPDKSGLPSDRFSAERTGGSVSTLTIQRTQQEDSAVYLCASKQELTYEQYFGPGTRLTVT.

The genes are TRBV5-6 and TRBJ1-6, with 11 bases matching TRBD1. There are 15 residues in the CDR3. Germline V lookup: CDR1 SGHDT, CDR2 YYEEEE. Trimming cost V 4 bases and J 8 bases; bases outside gene matches: 5. The chain's CDR3 is CASSQRTGGYSPLHF. DNA for the CDR3: TGTGCCAGCAGCCAACGGACAGGGGGCTATTCACCCCTCCACTTT.